This TCR beta chain was retrieved from a study of OX40 agonist ivuxolimab in advanced cancers. Data came from immunoSEQ multiplex PCR; TCRdb stores just in-frame clones and leaves some out. Of about 71,000 clones listed, 90% to 95% are singletons. Losses at the gene ends were 8 bases for V and 14 bases for J; bases not matched to a gene: 15. This CDR3 region has 14 residues. Germline-derived CDR1 and CDR2 are SNHLY and FYNNEI. This sample comprised CD4+ or CD8+ T cells sorted from blood, obtained in a trial of the OX40 agonist ivuxolimab. The chain combines TRBV2 with TRBJ1-6, with 7 bases fitting TRBD1. The TCR sequence derives from an adult with an advanced solid tumor such as melanoma, head and neck, liver or kidney cancer. The CDR3 nucleotides read TGTGCCAGCGGGGACAGACTAAGTCCGCCGACCCTCCACTTT. Protein product: CASGDRLSPPTLHF. Based on the CDR3 plus reference TRBV2 and TRBJ1-6, the full variable domain is EPEVTQTPSHQVTQMGQEVILRCVPISNHLYFYWYRQILGQKVEFLVSFYNNEISEKSEIFDDQFSVERPDGSNFTLKIRSTKLEDSAMYFCASGDRLSPPTLHFGNGTRLTVT.